The clone carrying this T cell receptor (beta chain) was observed a handful of times. Its antigen is undetermined. Other DNA sequences in this sample translate to the same CDR3. The CDR3 is 13 amino acids. Germline V gene sequence: CDR1 LNHDA, CDR2 SQIVND (reference sequence). With 3 bases removed from V and 7 bases from J, the gap between germline ends came to 10 bases. The data belong to a study of beta chain features in type 1 diabetes. The entirety of the isolated RNA underwent reverse transcription, so expressed TCRB transcripts were sequenced. This table comes from immunoSEQ multiplex PCR, and its TCRdb copy is limited to in-frame clones, with some not included. The sample holds 300,000 to 400,000 clones, around 10% seen once. Study-level results: Within each of all four CD4+ subsets, Type 1 diabetes patients had TCRB CDR3s that were moderately but significantly shorter.

CD4+ naive, central memory, regulatory and stem cell-like memory cells were sorted via CD45RO/CCR7/CD25/CD127/CD95/CD27. The receptor was derived from a man between 25 and 39 years old with type 1 diabetes. The J gene is TRBJ2-1, the V gene TRBV19; D ambiguous. The sequenced sample was central memory CD4+ T cells from blood. The CDR3 spells CASSILEGNEQFF. The CDR3 coding sequence is TGTGCCAGTAGTATTCTCGAAGGGAATGAGCAGTTCTTC.